This T cell receptor beta chain is drawn from a study of blood T cell repertoires in COVID-19. The wider study: Samples representing acute and convalescent COVID-19 were sourced from the United States, Italy and Spain. Sources were T cells, B-cell-depleted T cells, or PBMCs; the material itself was cDNA or gDNA.

Study processing details: Amplification with reference gene primers provided the estimates of nucleated cell counts. Here immunoSEQ multiplex PCR was the method, and the copy in TCRdb shows in-frame clones only, minus some. That table is the source of V, J and clone size, and D and trimming were worked out from the DNA. Of about 240,000 clones detected, 83% appear once; the ten largest clones hold 5.5%. This CDR3 is 17 amino acids long. The junction had 11 bases not matched to a gene; V was cut back by 0 bases and J by 6 bases. The germline V gene encodes CDR1 SGHRS and CDR2 YFSETQ. This sequence joins TRBV5-1 and TRBJ2-1, with TRBD2 matching 8 bases. The sample was peripheral blood. This TCR was recovered from a human donor in a cohort sampled during active COVID-19. The CDR3 protein is CASSLAASGQFFNEQFF. As DNA, the CDR3 is TGCGCCAGCAGCTTGGCTGCTAGCGGGCAATTTTTCAATGAGCAGTTCTTC.